The next 19 T cell receptor beta chains were all read from a single sample in a study of T cells in Graves' hyperthyroidism and ophthalmopathy. Authors of the study amplified TCR beta CDR3 regions from RNA transcripts. The HTBI primer set drove a first-round RT-PCR of the TCR CDR3. MiXCR, applied by TCRdb to the multiplex PCR reads, yields one record per CDR3 protein. The sample has a few hundred thousand distinct CDR3 sequences; approximately 15% are singletons. Material: blood. The receptors here all came from a woman between 35 and 50 years old with Graves' ophthalmopathy.

As to this clonotype: A read error may explain this, as a much larger clone is one base away. The chain is built from TRBV18 and TRBJ2-1; 10 bases map to TRBD2. Germline CDR1 and CDR2: KGHSH and LQKENI. There are 16 residues in the CDR3. The CDR3 DNA reads TGTGCCAGCTCACCACCCGCTAGCGGGGGATCGGATGAGCAGTCCTTC. Encoded protein: CASSPPASGGSDEQSF.

With regard to this clonotype: This may stem from a read error, because a much larger clone lies one nucleotide away. The chain carries TRBV18 and TRBJ1-1; D unresolved. From germline, CDR1 is KGHSH and CDR2 LQKENI. Trimming took off 6 bases at V and 5 bases at J, with 19 bases between the two ends. The CDR3 contains 15 residues. CDR3 nucleotides: TGTGCCAGCTCGCAGAAGACACTGGGTCGAACTGAAGCTTTCTTT. Translated: CASSQKTLGRTEAFF. Full variable domain (outside the CDR3, taken from reference TRBV18 and TRBJ1-1): NAGVMQNPRHLVRRRGQEARLRCSPMKGHSHVYWYRQLPEEGLKFMVYLQKENIIDESGMPKERFSAEFPKEGPSILRIQQVVRGDSAAYFCASSQKTLGRTEAFFGQGTRLTVV.

A note on this clonotype: The junction shows a germline mismatch at one end, possibly a read error. This chain links TRBV7-2 with TRBJ2-7; no reliable D call. Germline CDR1 SGHTA, CDR2 FQGNSA. The length of the CDR3 is 15 residues. As DNA, the CDR3 is TGTGCCGGCAGCTCGACGAAAGGGTCCTCCTACGAGCAGTACTTC. Residues: CAGSSTKGSSYEQYF.

At least ten counts were recorded for this clonotype. The chain recombines TRBV2 with TRBJ1-6, with D possibly being TRBD1 (6 bases). There are 15 residues in the CDR3. The V end lost 6 bases, the J end lost 6 bases, and 15 bases lay between the germline ends. The germline V gene has CDR1 SNHLY and CDR2 FYNNEI. CDR3 DNA sequence: TGTGCCAGCAGGGAGGACAGCGCCCTTAATTCACCCCTCCACTTT. As protein: CASREDSALNSPLHF.

Worth noting for this clonotype: Relative to the germline gene, one junction end is altered; a read error may explain this. The chain is built from TRBV13 and TRBJ1-1, with 8 bases identical to TRBD1. The CDR3 contains 15 residues. Germline V gene data show CDR1 as PRHDT and CDR2 as FYEKMQ (reference sequence). The CDR3 sequence is CASSVGTGLNTEAFF. The CDR3 nucleotides read TGTGCCAGCAGCGTAGGGACAGGTCTGAACACTGAAGCTTTCTTT.

This sequence joins TRBV20-1 and TRBJ2-3; 12 nucleotides align to TRBD1. V dropped 2 bases and J dropped 4; count of bases not matched to a gene: 13. Germline V lookup: CDR1 DFQATT, CDR2 SNEGSKA (reference sequence). This CDR3 is 18 amino acids long. The CDR3 nucleotides are TGCAGTGCTAGACCTAATACCGGGACAGGGGGCTGGTCAGATACGCAGTATTTT. Its translation is CSARPNTGTGGWSDTQYF.

For this clonotype: Given a much more abundant clone one base away, this may be a read error. This chain links TRBV27 with TRBJ1-2; 12 bases are shared with TRBD1. The germline CDR1 and CDR2 sequences are MNHEY and SMNVEV (reference sequence). The CDR3 contains 13 residues. The ends lost 2 bases at V and 8 bases at J; junction bases unmatched: 0. CDR3 coding DNA: TGTGCCAGCAGTTTAGGGACAGGGGGCGGCTACACCTTC. This codes for CASSLGTGGGYTF.

The sample holds many counts of this clonotype. Here the CDR3 DNA reads TGTGCCAGCGGGGGGACAGGGTTCACTGAAGCTTTCTTT. This encodes CASGGTGFTEAFF. The rearrangement uses TRBV2 and TRBJ1-1; 9 positions match TRBD1. The ends lost 8 bases at V and 4 bases at J; junction bases unmatched: 5. The CDR3 covers 13 residues. Germline values: CDR1 SNHLY, CDR2 FYNNEI.

This clonotype has more than one count but fewer than ten. The genes are TRBV2 and TRBJ2-2; no reliable D call. The germline V gene encodes CDR1 SNHLY and CDR2 FYNNEI. The V end lost 6 bases, the J end lost 1 base, and 9 bases lay between the germline ends. The CDR3 is made up of 14 amino acids. The CDR3 DNA follows: TGTGCCAGCAGCCATACACGGAACACCGGGGAGCTGTTTTTT. It codes for CASSHTRNTGELFF.

This clonotype appeared many times. The J gene is TRBJ1-2, the V gene TRBV30; TRBD1 is a possible D gene (5 bases). The CDR3 has 14 residues. CDR1 is GTSNPN, CDR2 SVGIG, per germline (reference sequence). V lost 3 bases and J lost 4, with 15 bases in between. The CDR3, as DNA: TGTGCCTGGAGCCCCAATCAGGGATTCTATGGCTACACCTTC. Translation: CAWSPNQGFYGYTF.

This clonotype was picked up a small number of times. The rearrangement links TRBV15 to TRBJ2-2; 8 bases line up with TRBD2. The trim removed 0 bases at V and 4 bases at J, leaving 13 bases unmatched. Germline V lookup: CDR1 LNHNV, CDR2 YYDKDF (reference sequence). The CDR3 covers 19 residues. The CDR3 DNA follows: TGTGCCACCAGCAGAGAGGGCAGGCTGGCGGGGGGAACCACCGGGGAGCTGTTTTTT. It yields the protein CATSREGRLAGGTTGELFF.

At least ten counts were recorded for this clonotype. This chain links TRBV2 with TRBJ1-6, with TRBD1 matching over 9 bases. The CDR3 runs to 15 residues. After removal of 8 bases from V and 9 bases from J, the junction contained 11 bases not matched to a gene. In germline, CDR1 is SNHLY, CDR2 FYNNEI. CDR3 region: CASRKEGQGSSPLHF. CDR3 nucleotide sequence: TGTGCCAGCCGGAAAGAGGGACAGGGAAGTTCACCCCTCCACTTT.

This clonotype was recorded many times. This rearrangement joins TRBV2 to TRBJ1-5; a possible D gene is TRBD1 (6 bases). There are 13 residues in the CDR3. Germline CDR1 and CDR2: SNHLY and FYNNEI. Trimming shortened V by 8 bases and J by 2 bases, and 10 bases separated the two germline ends. In nucleotides, the CDR3 is TGTGCCAGCGGAAGACAGGGCAATCAGCCCCAGCATTTT. This gives the protein CASGRQGNQPQHF. Full variable domain (rest looked up from reference TRBV2 and TRBJ1-5): EPEVTQTPSHQVTQMGQEVILRCVPISNHLYFYWYRQILGQKVEFLVSFYNNEISEKSEIFDDQFSVERPDGSNFTLKIRSTKLEDSAMYFCASGRQGNQPQHFGDGTRLSIL.

This chain uses TRBV9 with TRBJ1-3; the D gene is possibly TRBD1 (6 bases). In germline, CDR1 is SGDLS, CDR2 YYNGEE. Trimming removed 3 bases from V and 4 bases from J, with 17 bases in between. The CDR3 sequence is 16 residues long. Here the CDR3 reads CASSGRTGTPGNTIYF. Here the CDR3 DNA reads TGTGCCAGCAGCGGCCGAACAGGGACCCCCGGAAACACCATATATTTT. The entire variable domain, with the rest obtained from reference TRBV9 and TRBJ1-3, is as follows: DSGVTQTPKHLITATGQRVTLRCSPRSGDLSVYWYQQSLDQGLQFLIQYYNGEERAKGNILERFSAQQFPDLHSELNLSSLELGDSALYFCASSGRTGTPGNTIYFGEGSWLTVV.

The rearrangement uses TRBV11-2 and TRBJ2-6, with 8 nucleotides matching TRBD2. This CDR3 contains 18 residues. Germline loops: CDR1 SGHAT, CDR2 FQNNGV. The V gene end was trimmed by 5 bases and the J gene end by 2 bases; junction bases not matched to a gene: 11. CDR3 nucleotides: TGTGCCAGCAGCGTACCGGGACTAGGAGGGCCTGGGGCCAACGTCCTGACTTTC. Protein: CASSVPGLGGPGANVLTF.

This clonotype was observed a few times. The chain has TRBV20-1 and TRBJ2-5, with D possibly TRBD2 on 6 matching bases. Trimming shortened V by 0 bases and J by 4 bases, and 12 bases separated the two germline ends. This CDR3 is built from 14 residues. In germline, CDR1 is DFQATT, CDR2 SNEGSKA (reference sequence). Here the CDR3 DNA reads TGCAGTGCTAGAGATTTTCTGGGGGGAGAGACCCAGTACTTC. Translation gives CSARDFLGGETQYF.

This sequence joins TRBV20-1 and TRBJ1-4; no clear D gene. The ends were cut back, 5 bases at V and 0 bases at J, with 7 bases in the middle. The CDR3 totals 13 residues. The V gene's germline CDR1 is DFQATT and CDR2 SNEGSKA (reference sequence). CDR3 in amino acids: CSARTATNEKLFF. Here the CDR3 DNA reads TGCAGTGCTCGGACGGCAACTAATGAAAAACTGTTTTTT.

The chain carries TRBV6-1 and TRBJ1-1; possibly TRBD1 for D (5 bases). The ends were cut back, 5 bases at V and 4 bases at J, with 17 bases in the middle. Germline lookup yields CDR1 MNHNS and CDR2 SASEGT. This CDR3 comprises 15 residues. The CDR3 sequence: CASSPLWGGFTEAFF. The CDR3 nucleotides read TGTGCCAGCAGTCCCCTGTGGGGGGGGTTCACTGAAGCTTTCTTT.

This clonotype turned up a few times. This sequence joins TRBV6-1 and TRBJ2-5, with D possibly matching TRBD1 (6 bases). CDR3 length: 15 amino acids. The germline V and J ends were trimmed by 5 bases and 1 base, with 14 bases remaining between them. Germline values: CDR1 MNHNS, CDR2 SASEGT. The CDR3 sequence: CASSKTGQTQETQYF. The CDR3 DNA follows: TGTGCCAGCAGTAAAACCGGACAGACCCAAGAGACCCAGTACTTC.